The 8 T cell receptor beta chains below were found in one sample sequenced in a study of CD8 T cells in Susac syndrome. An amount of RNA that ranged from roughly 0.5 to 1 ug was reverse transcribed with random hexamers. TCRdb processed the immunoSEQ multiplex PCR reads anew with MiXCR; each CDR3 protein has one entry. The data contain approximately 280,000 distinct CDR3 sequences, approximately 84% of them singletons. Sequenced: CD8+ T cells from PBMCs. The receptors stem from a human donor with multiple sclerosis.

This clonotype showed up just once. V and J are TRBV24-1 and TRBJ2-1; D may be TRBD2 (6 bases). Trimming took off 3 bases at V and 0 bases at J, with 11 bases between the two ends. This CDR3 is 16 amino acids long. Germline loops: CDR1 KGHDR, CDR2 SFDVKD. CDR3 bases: TGTGCCACCAGTGATGTGGACGGGAGCTCCTACAATGAGCAGTTCTTC. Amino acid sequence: CATSDVDGSSYNEQFF.

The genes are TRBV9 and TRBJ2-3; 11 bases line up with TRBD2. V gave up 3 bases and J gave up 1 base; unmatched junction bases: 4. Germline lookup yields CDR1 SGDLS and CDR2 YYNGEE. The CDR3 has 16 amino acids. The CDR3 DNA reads TGTGCCAGCAGCGAAGGGACTAGCGGAGGCACAGATACGCAGTATTTT. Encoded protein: CASSEGTSGGTDTQYF. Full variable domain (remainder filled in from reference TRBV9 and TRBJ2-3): DSGVTQTPKHLITATGQRVTLRCSPRSGDLSVYWYQQSLDQGLQFLIQYYNGEERAKGNILERFSAQQFPDLHSELNLSSLELGDSALYFCASSEGTSGGTDTQYFGPGTRLTVL.

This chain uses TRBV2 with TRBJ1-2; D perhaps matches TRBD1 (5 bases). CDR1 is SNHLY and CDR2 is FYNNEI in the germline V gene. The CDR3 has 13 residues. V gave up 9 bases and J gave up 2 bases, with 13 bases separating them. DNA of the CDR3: TGTGCCAGTCGTGGCAGGGTGAACTATGGCTACACCTTC. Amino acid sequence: CASRGRVNYGYTF.

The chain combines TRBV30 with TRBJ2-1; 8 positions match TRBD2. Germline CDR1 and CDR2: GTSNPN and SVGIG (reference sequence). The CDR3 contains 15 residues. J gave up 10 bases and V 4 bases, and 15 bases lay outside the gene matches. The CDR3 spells CAWKHPGLVMMEQFF. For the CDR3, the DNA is TGTGCCTGGAAACATCCGGGACTAGTTATGATGGAGCAGTTCTTC.

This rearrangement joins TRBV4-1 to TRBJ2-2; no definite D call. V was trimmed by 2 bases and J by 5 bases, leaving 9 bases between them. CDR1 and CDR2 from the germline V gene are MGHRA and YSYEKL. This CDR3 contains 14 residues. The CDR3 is CASSQLVETGELFF. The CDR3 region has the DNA TGCGCCAGCAGCCAACTGGTGGAAACCGGGGAGCTGTTTTTT.

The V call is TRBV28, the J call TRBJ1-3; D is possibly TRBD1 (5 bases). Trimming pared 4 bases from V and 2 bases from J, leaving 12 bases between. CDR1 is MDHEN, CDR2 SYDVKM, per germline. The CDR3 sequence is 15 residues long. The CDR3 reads CASSYSGFAGNTIYF. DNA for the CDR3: TGTGCCAGCAGTTACTCAGGGTTCGCTGGAAACACCATATATTTT.

The CDR3 sequence: CASSSSITRTDTQYF. CDR3 DNA: TGTGCCAGCAGTTCCTCCATCACCCGCACAGATACGCAGTATTTT. V usage is TRBV12-3 or TRBV12-4 and J usage is TRBJ2-3; D not resolved. Trimming took off 4 bases at V and 1 base at J, with 12 bases between the two ends. The CDR3 has 15 amino acids.

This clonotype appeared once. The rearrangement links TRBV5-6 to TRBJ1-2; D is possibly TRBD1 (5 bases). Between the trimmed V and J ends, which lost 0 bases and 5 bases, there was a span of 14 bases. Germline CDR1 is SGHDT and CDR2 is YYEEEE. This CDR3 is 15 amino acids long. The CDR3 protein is CASSLDAGTEYGYTF. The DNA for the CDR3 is TGTGCCAGCAGCTTGGACGCCGGGACGGAATATGGCTACACCTTC.